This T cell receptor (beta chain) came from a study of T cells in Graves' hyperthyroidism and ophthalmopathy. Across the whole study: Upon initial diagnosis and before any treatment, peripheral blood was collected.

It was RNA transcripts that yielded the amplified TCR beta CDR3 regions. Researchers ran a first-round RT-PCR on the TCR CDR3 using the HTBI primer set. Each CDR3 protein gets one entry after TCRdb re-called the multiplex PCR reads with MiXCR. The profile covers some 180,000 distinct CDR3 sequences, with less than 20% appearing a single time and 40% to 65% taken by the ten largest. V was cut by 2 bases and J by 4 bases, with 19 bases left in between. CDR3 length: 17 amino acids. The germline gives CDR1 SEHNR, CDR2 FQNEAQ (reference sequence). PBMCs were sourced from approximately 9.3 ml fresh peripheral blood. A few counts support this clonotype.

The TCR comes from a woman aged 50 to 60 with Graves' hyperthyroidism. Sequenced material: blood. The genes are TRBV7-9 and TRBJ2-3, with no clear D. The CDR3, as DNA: TGTGCCAGCAGCTTACTGGCCACCGTTACACGTGCAGATACGCAGTATTTT. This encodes CASSLLATVTRADTQYF.